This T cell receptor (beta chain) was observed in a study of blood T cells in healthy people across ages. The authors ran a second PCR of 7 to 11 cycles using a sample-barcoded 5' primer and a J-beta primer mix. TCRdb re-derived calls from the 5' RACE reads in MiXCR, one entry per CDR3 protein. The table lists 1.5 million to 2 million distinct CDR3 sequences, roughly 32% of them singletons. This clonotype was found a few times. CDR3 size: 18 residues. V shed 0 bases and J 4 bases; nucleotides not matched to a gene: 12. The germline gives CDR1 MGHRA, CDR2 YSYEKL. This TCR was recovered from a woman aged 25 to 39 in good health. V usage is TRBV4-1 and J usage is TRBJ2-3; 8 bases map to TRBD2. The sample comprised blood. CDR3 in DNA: TGCGCCAGCAGCCAAGATACCTCAGTCGGGAGGGCCCCAGATACGCAGTATTTT. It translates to CASSQDTSVGRAPDTQYF.